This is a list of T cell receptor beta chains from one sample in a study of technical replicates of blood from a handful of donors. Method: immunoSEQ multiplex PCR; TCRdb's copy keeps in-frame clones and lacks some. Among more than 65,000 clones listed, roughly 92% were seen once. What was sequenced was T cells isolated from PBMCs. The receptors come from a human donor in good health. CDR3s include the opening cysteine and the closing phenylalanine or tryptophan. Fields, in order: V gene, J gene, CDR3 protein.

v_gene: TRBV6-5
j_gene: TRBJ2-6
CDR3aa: CAATVFSGANVLTF

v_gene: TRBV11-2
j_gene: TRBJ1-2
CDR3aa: CASSLGQGDGYTF

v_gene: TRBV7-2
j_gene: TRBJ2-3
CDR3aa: CASSLGLVTDTQYF

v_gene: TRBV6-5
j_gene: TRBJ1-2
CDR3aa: CASSYGADYGYTF

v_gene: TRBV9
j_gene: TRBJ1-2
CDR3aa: CASSGLQGGYGYTF

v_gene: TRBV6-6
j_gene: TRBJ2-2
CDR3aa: CASSPNRGESTGELFF

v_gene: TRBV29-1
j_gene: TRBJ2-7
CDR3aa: CSVRRDSPYEQYF

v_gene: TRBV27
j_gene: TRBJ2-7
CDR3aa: CASRQVEKGYEQYF

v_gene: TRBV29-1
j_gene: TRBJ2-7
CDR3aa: CSVEGSRQGSPYEQYF

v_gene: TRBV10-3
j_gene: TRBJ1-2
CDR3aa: CAISEDEAYGYTF

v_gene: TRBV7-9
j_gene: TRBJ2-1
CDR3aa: CASSPAGSYNEQFF

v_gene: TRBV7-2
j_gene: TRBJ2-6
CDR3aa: CASSPRTLISSGANVLTF

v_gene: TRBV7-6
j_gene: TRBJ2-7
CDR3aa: CASSLELWGQGYEQYF

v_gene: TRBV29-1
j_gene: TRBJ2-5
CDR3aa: CSVEPTGGETQYF

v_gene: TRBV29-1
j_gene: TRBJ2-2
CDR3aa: CSVGDRGDTGELFF

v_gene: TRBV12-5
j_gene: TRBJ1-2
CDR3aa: CASSNGYTF

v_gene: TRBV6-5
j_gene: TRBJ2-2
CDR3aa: CASSPRTVAGELFF

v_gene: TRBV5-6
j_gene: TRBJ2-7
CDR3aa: CASSLKGRKYSYEQYF

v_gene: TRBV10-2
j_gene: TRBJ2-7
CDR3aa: CASSSGDSYEQYF

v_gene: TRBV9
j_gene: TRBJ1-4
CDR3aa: CASSAGPSNEKLFF

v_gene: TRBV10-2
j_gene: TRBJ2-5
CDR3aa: CASSEWGRVETQYF

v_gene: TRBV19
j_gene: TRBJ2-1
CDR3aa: CASTFTSGSAYEQFF

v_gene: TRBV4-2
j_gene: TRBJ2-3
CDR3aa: CASSLILAGGTDTQYF

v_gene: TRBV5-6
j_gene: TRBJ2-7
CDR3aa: CASSFLTGTDYEQYF

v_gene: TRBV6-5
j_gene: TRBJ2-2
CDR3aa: CASRRGTRFSGELFF

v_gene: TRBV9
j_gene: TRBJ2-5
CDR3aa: CASSAGSGEWQETQYF

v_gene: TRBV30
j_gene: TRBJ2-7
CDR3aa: CAWDREDTYEQYF

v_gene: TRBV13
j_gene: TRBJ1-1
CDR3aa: CASSLYNTVEAFF

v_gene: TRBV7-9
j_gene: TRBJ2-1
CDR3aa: CATPVLGYNEQFF

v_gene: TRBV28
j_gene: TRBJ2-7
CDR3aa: CASSGAGTAGYEQYF

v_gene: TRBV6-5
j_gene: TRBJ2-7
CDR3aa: CASSWDRGDEQYF

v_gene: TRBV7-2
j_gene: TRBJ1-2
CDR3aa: CASSAQGTGGAYGYTF

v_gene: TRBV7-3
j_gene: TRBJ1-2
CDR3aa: CASSLVGQGGGYTF

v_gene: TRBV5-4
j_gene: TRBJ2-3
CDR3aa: CASSLVGSTDTQYF

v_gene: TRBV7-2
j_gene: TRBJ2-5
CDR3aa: CASSFPNLLYQETQYF